This T cell receptor (beta chain) was identified during a study of T-cell memory formation after mild COVID-19. As regards this clonotype: Its target is unknown.

Study-level findings and limits: The pre-infection memory compartment contained some responding clones, suggesting cross-reactive memory joined.

TCRdb reanalysed the 5' RACE reads using MiXCR and keeps one entry per CDR3 protein. The sample lists under 450,000 distinct CDR3 sequences, roughly 14% occurring once. V gave up 2 bases and J gave up 7 bases, with 11 bases separating them. CDR3 length: 14 amino acids. Germline V lookup: CDR1 MNHEY, CDR2 SVGAGI. The sequence derives from a young man who had mild COVID-19 (a few samples of this study predate the infection). Cell type and time point are not known. V gene TRBV6-5 combines with J gene TRBJ2-2; D is uncertain. The sequenced sample consisted of PBMCs or a T cell subset sorted from them (not recorded which). CDR3 DNA: TGTGCCAGCAGTTACGGCCAGTTTGGCGGGGAGCTGTTTTTT. Amino acid sequence: CASSYGQFGGELFF.